This TCR beta chain was captured in a study of vaccination effects on CD4 cells after COVID-19. Study results and limitations: The study, lacking early post-infection timepoints, had few convalescent patients.

V gave up 6 bases and J gave up 5 bases; unmatched junction bases: 3. This CDR3 has 13 amino acids. CDR1 is LNHDA and CDR2 is SQIVND in the germline V gene (reference sequence). Once cultured for 10 to 11 days, the cells underwent separation to obtain CD4+ T cells. To note about this clone: Antigen: not known.

Method: immunoSEQ multiplex PCR; TCRdb's copy keeps in-frame clones and lacks some. The data hold more than 45,000 clones, with about three quarters observed a single time. This sequence originates from a human donor who had a prior SARS-CoV-2 infection. The V call is TRBV19, the J call TRBJ2-5, with 10 nucleotides matching TRBD1. The sample was CD4+ T cells from PBMCs cultured without peptide, taken before COVID-19 vaccination. The CDR3 DNA sequence: TGTGCCAGTAGGACAGGGGGCGTCGAGACCCAGTACTTC. Translation gives CASRTGGVETQYF.